This is a list of T cell receptor beta chains from one sample in a study of T cell repertoires in cytomegalovirus infection. A single record per CDR3 protein comes from TCRdb applying MiXCR to the reads. This repertoire shows roughly 180,000 distinct CDR3 sequences, under 30% found once; its top ten account for under 35%. Source material: PBMCs. These receptors all come from a human donor in good health (CMV status not recorded). Some clones in this sample may be carry-over from other donors' samples. Both conserved end residues are part of each CDR3. Fields, in order: D gene, J gene, V gene, clone size, CDR3 DNA, CDR3 protein. The D gene is left open where the match is weak. Size tells how often a clone was seen (once, few, many) or the class of an expanded clone, and some rows leave it out.

d_call: TRBD1
j_call: TRBJ2-2
v_call: TRBV15
clone_size: NA
cdr3_nt: TGTGCCACCAGCAGCTCTCCCGTAGGACAGGTGAACACCGGGGAGCTGTTTTTT
cdr3_aa: CATSSSPVGQVNTGELFF

d_call: NA
j_call: TRBJ1-2
v_call: TRBV5-5
clone_size: few
cdr3_nt: TGTGCCAGCAGCCAGAATGGGGGCTATGGCTACACCTTC
cdr3_aa: CASSQNGGYGYTF

d_call: TRBD2
j_call: TRBJ2-3
v_call: TRBV7-8
clone_size: many
cdr3_nt: TGTGCCAGCAGCTTAGTCGGCGGGGGGCGGGGAGATACGCAGTATTTT
cdr3_aa: CASSLVGGGRGDTQYF

d_call: NA
j_call: TRBJ1-2
v_call: TRBV2
clone_size: NA
cdr3_nt: TGTGCCAGCAGTGATGGGCAGTTTAACTATGGCTACACCTTC
cdr3_aa: CASSDGQFNYGYTF

d_call: TRBD1
j_call: TRBJ2-3
v_call: TRBV18
clone_size: NA
cdr3_nt: TGTGCCAGCTCACCGGACAGGAGGACAGATACGCAGTATTTT
cdr3_aa: CASSPDRRTDTQYF

d_call: NA
j_call: TRBJ1-5
v_call: TRBV2
clone_size: NA
cdr3_nt: TGTGCCAGCAATGGGCCTCTTAGGGATCAGCCCCAGCATTTT
cdr3_aa: CASNGPLRDQPQHF

d_call: TRBD1
j_call: TRBJ2-4
v_call: TRBV7-2
clone_size: many
cdr3_nt: TGTGCCAGCAGCTTGGGCACAGGGGGCGACATTCAGTACTTC
cdr3_aa: CASSLGTGGDIQYF

d_call: NA
j_call: TRBJ2-1
v_call: TRBV30
clone_size: NA
cdr3_nt: TGTGCCTGGGCGGACACCAAGTTCTACAATGAGCAGTTCTTC
cdr3_aa: CAWADTKFYNEQFF

d_call: TRBD1
j_call: TRBJ2-2
v_call: TRBV7-3
clone_size: many
cdr3_nt: TGTGCCAGCAGCTTAAACAGGGGGCTCACCGGGGAGCTGTTTTTT
cdr3_aa: CASSLNRGLTGELFF

d_call: TRBD1
j_call: TRBJ2-3
v_call: TRBV7-2
clone_size: NA
cdr3_nt: TGTGCCAGCAGCTTAGTAGTTGGGACAGAGGACGATACGCAGTATTTT
cdr3_aa: CASSLVVGTEDDTQYF

d_call: NA
j_call: TRBJ1-1
v_call: TRBV2
clone_size: once
cdr3_nt: TGTGCCAGCAAACTGGGCACAGAGAACACTGAAGCTTTCTTT
cdr3_aa: CASKLGTENTEAFF

d_call: TRBD2
j_call: TRBJ2-5
v_call: TRBV7-6
clone_size: few
cdr3_nt: TGTGCCAGCAGTCTCACTAGCGGGGTTCAAGAGACCCAGTACTTC
cdr3_aa: CASSLTSGVQETQYF

d_call: NA
j_call: TRBJ2-1
v_call: TRBV27
clone_size: few
cdr3_nt: TGTGCCAGCAGTTTATCGAGGAGCTCCTACAATGAGCAGTTCTTC
cdr3_aa: CASSLSRSSYNEQFF